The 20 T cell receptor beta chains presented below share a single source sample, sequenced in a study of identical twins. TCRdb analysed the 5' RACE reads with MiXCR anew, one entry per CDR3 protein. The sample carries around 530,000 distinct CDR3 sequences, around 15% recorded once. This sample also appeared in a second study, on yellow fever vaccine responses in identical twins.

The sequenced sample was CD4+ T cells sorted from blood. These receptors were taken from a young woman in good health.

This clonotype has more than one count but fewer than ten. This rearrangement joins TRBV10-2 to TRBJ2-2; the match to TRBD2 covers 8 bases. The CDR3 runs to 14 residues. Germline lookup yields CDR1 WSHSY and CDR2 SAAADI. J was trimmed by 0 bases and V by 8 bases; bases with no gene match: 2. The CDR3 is CASRGGPNTGELFF. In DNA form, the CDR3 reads TGCGCCAGCCGGGGGGGGCCGAACACCGGGGAGCTGTTTTTT.

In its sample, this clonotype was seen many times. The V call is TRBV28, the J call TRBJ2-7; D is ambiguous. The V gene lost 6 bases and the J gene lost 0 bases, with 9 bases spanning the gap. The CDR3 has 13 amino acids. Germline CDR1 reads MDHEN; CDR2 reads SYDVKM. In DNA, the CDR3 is TGTGCCAGCAGGATTGGGCACTCCTACGAGCAGTACTTC. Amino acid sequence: CASRIGHSYEQYF. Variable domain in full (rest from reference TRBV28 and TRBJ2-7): DVKVTQSSRYLVKRTGEKVFLECVQDMDHENMFWYRQDPGLGLRLIYFSYDVKMKEKGDIPEGYSVSREKKERFSLILESASTNQTSMYLCASRIGHSYEQYFGPGTRLTVT.

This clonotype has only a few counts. The CDR3 is CASGPGLADQETQYF. CDR3 sequence (DNA): TGTGCTAGTGGCCCGGGACTAGCGGACCAAGAGACCCAGTACTTC. This chain links TRBV12-5 with TRBJ2-5, with 11 bases that match TRBD2. V trimming: 6 bases; J trimming: 0 bases; junction bases outside the gene matches: 3. Germline V gene sequence: CDR1 LGHNT, CDR2 FRNRAP. CDR3 length: 15 residues.

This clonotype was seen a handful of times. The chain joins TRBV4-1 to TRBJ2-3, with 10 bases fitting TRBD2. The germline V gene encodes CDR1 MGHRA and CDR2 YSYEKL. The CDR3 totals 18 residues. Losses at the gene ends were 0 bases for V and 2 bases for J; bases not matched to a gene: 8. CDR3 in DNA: TGCGCCAGCAGCCAAGAGGCTCAGCTAGCGGGAGTCACAGATACGCAGTATTTT. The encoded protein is CASSQEAQLAGVTDTQYF.

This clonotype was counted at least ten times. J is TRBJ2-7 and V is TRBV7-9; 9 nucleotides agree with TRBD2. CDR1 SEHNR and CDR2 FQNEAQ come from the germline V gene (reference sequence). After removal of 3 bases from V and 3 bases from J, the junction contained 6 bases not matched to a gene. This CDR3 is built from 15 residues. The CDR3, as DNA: TGTGCCAGCAGCTTTAGCGGGAGAAAGGACTACGAGCAGTACTTC. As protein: CASSFSGRKDYEQYF.

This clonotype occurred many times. CDR3 loop: CASSLVLAGTTDTQYF. The CDR3 bases are TGCGCCAGCAGCTTGGTGCTAGCGGGGACCACAGATACGCAGTATTTT. The chain is built from TRBV5-1 and TRBJ2-3, with 9 bases identical to TRBD2. Looked up from germline, CDR1 is SGHRS and CDR2 is YFSETQ. Trimming took 0 bases from V and 2 from J; bases not matched to a gene: 4. The CDR3 covers 16 residues.

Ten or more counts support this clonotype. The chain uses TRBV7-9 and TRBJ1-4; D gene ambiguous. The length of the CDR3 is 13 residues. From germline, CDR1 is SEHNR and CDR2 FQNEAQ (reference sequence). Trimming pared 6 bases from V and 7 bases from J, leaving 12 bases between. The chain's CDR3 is CASRGTGREKLFF. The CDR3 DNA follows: TGTGCCAGCAGGGGAACCGGCCGTGAAAAACTGTTTTTT.

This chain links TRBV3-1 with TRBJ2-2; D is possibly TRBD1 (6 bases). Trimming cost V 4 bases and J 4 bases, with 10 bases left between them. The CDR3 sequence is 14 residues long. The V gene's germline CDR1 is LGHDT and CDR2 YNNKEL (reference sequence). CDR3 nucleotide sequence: TGTGCCAGCAGCCCGGACAGACCCACCGGGGAGCTGTTTTTT. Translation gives CASSPDRPTGELFF.

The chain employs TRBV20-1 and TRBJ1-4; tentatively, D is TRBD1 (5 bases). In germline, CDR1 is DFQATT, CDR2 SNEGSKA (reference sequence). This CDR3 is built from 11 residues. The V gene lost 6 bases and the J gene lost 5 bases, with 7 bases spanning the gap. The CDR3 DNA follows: TGCAGTGCAAGACAGAATGAAAAACTGTTTTTT. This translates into CSARQNEKLFF.

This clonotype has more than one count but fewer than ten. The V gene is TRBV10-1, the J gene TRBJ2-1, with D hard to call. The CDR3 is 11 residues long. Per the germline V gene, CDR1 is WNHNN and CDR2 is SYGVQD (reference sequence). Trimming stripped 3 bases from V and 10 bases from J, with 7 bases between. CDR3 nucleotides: TGCGCCAGCAGTGATGGTCGGGAGCAGTTCTTC. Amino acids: CASSDGREQFF.

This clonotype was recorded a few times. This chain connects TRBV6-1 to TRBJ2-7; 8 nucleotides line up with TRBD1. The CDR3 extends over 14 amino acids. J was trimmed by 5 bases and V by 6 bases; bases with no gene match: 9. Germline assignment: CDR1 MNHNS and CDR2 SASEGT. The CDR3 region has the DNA TGTGCCAGCAGGCAACGGGACAGGAGAAACGAGCAGTACTTC. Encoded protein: CASRQRDRRNEQYF.

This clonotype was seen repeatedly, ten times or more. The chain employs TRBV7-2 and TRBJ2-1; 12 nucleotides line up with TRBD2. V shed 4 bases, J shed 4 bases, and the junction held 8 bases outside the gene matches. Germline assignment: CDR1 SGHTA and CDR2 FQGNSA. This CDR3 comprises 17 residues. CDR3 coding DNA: TGTGCCAGCAGCTCTAGCGGGGGGGCCCCCCATTACAATGAGCAGTTCTTC. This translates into CASSSSGGAPHYNEQFF.

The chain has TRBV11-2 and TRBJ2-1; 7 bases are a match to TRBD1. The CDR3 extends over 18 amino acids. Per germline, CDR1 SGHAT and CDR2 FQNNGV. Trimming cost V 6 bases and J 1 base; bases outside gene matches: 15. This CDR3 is CASSSGQRRLRSYNEQFF. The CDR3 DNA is TGTGCCAGCAGTTCGGGACAGAGGCGACTTCGGTCCTACAATGAGCAGTTCTTC.

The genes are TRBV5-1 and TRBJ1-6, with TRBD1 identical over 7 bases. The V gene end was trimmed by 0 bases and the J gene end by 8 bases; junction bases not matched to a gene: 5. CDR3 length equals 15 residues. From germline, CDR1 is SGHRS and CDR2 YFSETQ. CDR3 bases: TGCGCCAGCAGCTTGGGTGGGACAGTTGATTCACCCCTCCACTTT. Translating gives CASSLGGTVDSPLHF.

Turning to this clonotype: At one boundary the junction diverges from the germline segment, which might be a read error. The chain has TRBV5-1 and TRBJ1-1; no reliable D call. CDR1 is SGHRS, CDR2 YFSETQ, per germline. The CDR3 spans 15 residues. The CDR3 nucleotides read TGCGCCAGCAGCTTGAGGGTTGGGGTGAACATTGAAGCTTTCTTT. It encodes CASSLRVGVNIEAFF.

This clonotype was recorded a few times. CDR3 bases: TGTGCCAGCAGCTTAGGTCCGGTCACCCTCTCCTACGAGCAGTACTTC. Translating it yields CASSLGPVTLSYEQYF. The chain employs TRBV7-6 and TRBJ2-7; D is unresolved. Germline V CDR1 and CDR2: SGHVS, FNYEAQ. Trimming removed 1 base at V and 0 bases at J, with 13 bases between. This CDR3 region has 16 residues.

The CDR3 coding sequence is TGTGCCAGCAGCCGCCGAGGACAGGGGGCGGGGGAGCTGTTTTTT. It is translated as CASSRRGQGAGELFF. V is TRBV6-2 or TRBV6-3 and J is TRBJ2-2, with 11 bases aligning to TRBD1. V was clipped by 6 bases and J by 8 bases; unmatched bases: 8. There are 15 residues in the CDR3. Looked up from germline, CDR1 is MNHEY and CDR2 is SVGEGT.

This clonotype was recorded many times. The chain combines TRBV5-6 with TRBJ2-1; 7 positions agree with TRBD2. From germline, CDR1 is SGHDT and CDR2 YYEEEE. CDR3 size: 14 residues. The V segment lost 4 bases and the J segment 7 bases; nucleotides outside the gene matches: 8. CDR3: CASSRGVLGNEQFF. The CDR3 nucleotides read TGTGCCAGCAGCCGGGGGGTACTCGGGAATGAGCAGTTCTTC.

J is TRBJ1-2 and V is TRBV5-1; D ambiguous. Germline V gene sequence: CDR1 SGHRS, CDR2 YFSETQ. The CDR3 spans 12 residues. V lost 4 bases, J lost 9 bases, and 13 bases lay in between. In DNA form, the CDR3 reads TGCGCCAGCAGCCTCCCAGACCGCAGCTACACCTTC. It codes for CASSLPDRSYTF. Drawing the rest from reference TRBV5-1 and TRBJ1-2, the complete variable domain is KAGVTQTPRYLIKTRGQQVTLSCSPISGHRSVSWYQQTPGQGLQFLFEYFSETQRNKGNFPGRFSGRQFSNSRSEMNVSTLELGDSALYLCASSLPDRSYTFGSGTRLTVV.

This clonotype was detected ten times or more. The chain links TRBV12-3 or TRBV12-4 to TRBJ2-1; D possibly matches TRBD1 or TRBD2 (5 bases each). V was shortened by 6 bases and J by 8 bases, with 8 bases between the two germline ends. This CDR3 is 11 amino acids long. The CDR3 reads CASSRGHEQFF. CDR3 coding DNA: TGTGCCAGCAGCCGGGGCCATGAGCAGTTCTTC.